Listed below are T cell receptor beta chains from one sample, sequenced in a study of cytomegalovirus exposure and HLA in healthy donors. Here immunoSEQ multiplex PCR was the method, and the copy in TCRdb shows in-frame clones only, minus some. Among about 83,000 clones listed, about 96% were seen once. Specimen: PBMCs. Receptors originate from a woman under 30 in good health and CMV-seronegative. Each CDR3 is given with its conserved first and last residue. The order of the fields is CDR3 protein, CDR3 DNA, J gene, clone size, D gene, V gene. The D gene is left open where the match is weak. Size tells how often a clone was seen (once, few, many) or the class of an expanded clone, and some rows leave it out.

CASSYSKTPTEQYF TGTGCCAGCAGTTACTCGAAGACACCTACGGAGCAGTACTTC TRBJ2-7 NA NA TRBV6-6
CASSHRGTYNEQFF TGTGCCAGCAGCCACAGGGGTACCTACAATGAGCAGTTCTTC TRBJ2-1 NA NA TRBV14
CASRHAGEQYF TGTGCCAGCAGGCATGCAGGGGAGCAGTACTTC TRBJ2-7 NA NA TRBV6-5
CASGQGNTGELFF TGTGCTAGTGGGCAGGGGAACACCGGGGAGCTGTTTTTT TRBJ2-2 NA NA TRBV12-5
CAISGGSTNEKLFF TGTGCCATCAGCGGGGGGTCGACTAATGAAAAACTGTTTTTT TRBJ1-4 NA NA TRBV10-3
CASGLGTGQETQYF TGTGCTAGTGGTTTGGGGACAGGCCAAGAGACCCAGTACTTC TRBJ2-5 NA TRBD1 TRBV12-5
CASRDMRYEQYF TGTGCCAGCAGGGATATGAGGTACGAGCAGTACTTC TRBJ2-7 NA NA TRBV27
CASSSNRGMEGYTF TGTGCCAGCAGTTCCAATCGGGGGATGGAAGGCTACACCTTC TRBJ1-2 NA NA TRBV27
CASSLGFWRNTEAFF TGTGCCAGCAGTTTGGGTTTTTGGAGGAACACTGAAGCTTTCTTT TRBJ1-1 NA NA TRBV28
CASSLRPGNTIYF TGTGCCAGCAGTCTACGTCCTGGAAACACCATATATTTT TRBJ1-3 NA NA TRBV6-5
CAGTGSAEKLFF TGTGCCGGGACAGGGTCGGCTGAAAAACTGTTTTTT TRBJ1-4 once TRBD1 TRBV30
CSVHPRGENTEAFF TGCAGCGTCCATCCCAGGGGGGAGAACACTGAAGCTTTCTTT TRBJ1-1 NA TRBD1 TRBV29-1
CASSAGTSDIGELFF TGTGCCAGCAGCGCCGGGACTAGCGATATCGGGGAGCTGTTTTTT TRBJ2-2 NA TRBD2 TRBV9
CASSLETVYGYTF TGTGCCAGCAGCTTAGAGACTGTTTATGGCTACACCTTC TRBJ1-2 NA NA TRBV7-8
CASSPGTGGADEQFF TGTGCCAGCAGCCCAGGGACAGGGGGAGCGGATGAGCAGTTCTTC TRBJ2-1 NA TRBD1 TRBV11-3
CASSGLAGPNSYEQYF TGTGCCAGCAGCGGACTAGCGGGACCAAACTCCTACGAGCAGTACTTC TRBJ2-7 few TRBD2 TRBV14
CASSKEPRQTQETQYF TGTGCCAGCAGCAAAGAACCGAGACAGACCCAAGAGACCCAGTACTTC TRBJ2-5 NA NA TRBV7-6
CASSDPEFVLANPYNEQFF TGTGCCAGCAGTGACCCCGAATTTGTCTTAGCCAACCCCTACAATGAGCAGTTCTTC TRBJ2-1 NA NA TRBV6-4
CASSPLADGTDTQYF TGTGCCAGCAGCCCCCTAGCCGATGGAACAGATACGCAGTATTTT TRBJ2-3 NA NA TRBV5-6
CASSYTVVFGEQFF TGTGCCAGCAGTTACACAGTAGTTTTCGGTGAGCAGTTCTTC TRBJ2-1 NA NA TRBV6-5
CATSRGEIGRDRGRLSVEKLFF TGTGCCACCAGCAGAGGGGAGATCGGCAGGGACAGGGGGCGCCTGTCGGTTGAAAAACTGTTTTTT TRBJ1-4 NA TRBD1 TRBV15
CASSQEDRAGGNTEAFF TGCGCCAGCAGCCAAGAGGACAGGGCAGGTGGGAACACTGAAGCTTTCTTT TRBJ1-1 once TRBD1 TRBV4-1
CASSLSGAYEQYF TGTGCCAGCAGCTTATCAGGGGCTTACGAGCAGTACTTC TRBJ2-7 NA NA TRBV7-9